This T cell receptor (beta chain) emerged from a study of T cell responses to AZD1222 COVID-19 vaccine (dated by TCRdb to about 2021). Context from the whole study: AZD1222 recipients whose second dose came at about 4 weeks and those whose second dose came at about 12 weeks were combined into one group, since spike-specific TCR depth and breadth did not differ between the two schedules. A total of under 250 trial participants underwent TCR sequencing, of whom nearly 210 had received two doses of AZD1222 and approximately 25 had received two doses of the MenACWY control vaccine. Trial participants were enrolled by age into 18-55, 56-69 and 70-plus year subgroups, with approximately 150, 30 and 60 TCR-sequenced participants respectively. The research as a whole found: The 56-69-year group was small, and its depth increase did not reach significance, likely because of low power. The vaccine-associated CD4 TCRs covered the entire spike protein, and the dominant responses fell in regions 160-218 and 743-854. Because no day 14 peak-response samples were available, the repertoires could be characterized only after the peak T cell response. Participants were mostly white British, with more females than males. The authors suggested clonal diversity may have been underestimated. After two AZD1222 doses, spike-specific TCR breadth and depth were significantly higher than at day 0 and than in MenACWY recipients. Conclusions about previously exposed vaccinees are limited because only five or six AZD1222 recipients were SARS-CoV-2 seropositive at baseline. Reportedly, almost half of the unique spike-specific TCRs recognized epitopes lying outside the regions that are mutated in the B.1.351 and B.1.1.7 variants.

From V the trimming removes 5 bases and from J it removes 0 bases, while the gene matches leave 4 bases of the junction unaccounted for. CDR1 and CDR2 are drawn from the germline V gene: SGHVS, FQNEAQ. The CDR3 holds 16 amino acids from the cysteine to the phenylalanine. This entry keeps only the CDR3 DNA: 48 bases, framed from base 1. In the case of this clone: No antigen is known for it. Base qualities were left out, and no much larger clone turns up one base away.

This specimen's time point label, per the study, means: baseline before first vaccination. The vaccinee samples were drawn from two UK trials, COV001 and COV002, one of which was a single-blind randomized controlled phase 2/3 trial testing AZD1222 (ChAdOx1 nCoV-19) in healthy adults. For TCRbeta chain sequencing, PBMC samples were collected from trial participants at day 0 and at day 28 after the second dose. The CDR3 regions of human TCRbeta chains were analyzed by immunosequencing. For the original study's pipeline: Repertoire TCRs were matched against a reference library of SARS-CoV-2-specific TCRs generated with the MIRA antigen-specificity platform. Breadth was defined as the fraction of unique TCRs that were SARS-CoV-2-associated, and depth was defined as the fraction of total T cells that were SARS-CoV-2-associated. Each spike-specific TCR was assigned to its reactive spike region and to a CD4 or CD8 class using the MIRA data. Log10-transformed breadth and depth values were compared by one-way ANOVA with Sidak's multiple comparisons tests. Here the immuneACCESS table is served through TCRdb, limited to in-frame sequences with V and J called. Missing clones are a known gap in these copies; in checked studies unresolved V genes cover under half, and the rest lacks a known reason. V, J and clone size derive from that table, while D and trimming were established from the DNA sequence. Within this sample are tens of thousands of clones, with approximately 88% of them counted one time only. Together, the top ten hold 1% to 1.5% of the sample.

In this chain, TRBV7-8 is recombined with TRBJ1-5; TRBD1 matches 10 bases in the middle. The material was peripheral blood, obtained on day 0 of AZD1222 vaccination. The source is an adult in good health. The nucleotide sequence is given as TGTGCCAGCAGCCCGGACAGGGGGTTTAGCAATCAGCCCCAGCATTTT. Its protein product is CASSPDRGFSNQPQHF.